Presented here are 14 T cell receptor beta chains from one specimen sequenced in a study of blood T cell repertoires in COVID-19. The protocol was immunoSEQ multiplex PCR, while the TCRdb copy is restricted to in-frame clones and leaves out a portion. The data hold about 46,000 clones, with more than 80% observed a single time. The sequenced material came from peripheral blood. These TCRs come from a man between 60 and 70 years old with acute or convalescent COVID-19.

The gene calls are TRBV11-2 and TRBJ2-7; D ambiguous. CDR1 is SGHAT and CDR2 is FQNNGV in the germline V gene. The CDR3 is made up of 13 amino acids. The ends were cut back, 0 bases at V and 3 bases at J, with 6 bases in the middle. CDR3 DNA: TGTGCCAGCAGCTTAGAACTTAACTACGAGCAGTACTTC. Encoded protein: CASSLELNYEQYF.

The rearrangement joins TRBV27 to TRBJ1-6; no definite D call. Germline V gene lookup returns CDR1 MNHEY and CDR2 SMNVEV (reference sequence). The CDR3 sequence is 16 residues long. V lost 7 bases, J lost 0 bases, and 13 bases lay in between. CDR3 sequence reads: CASTSDTSSYNSPLHF. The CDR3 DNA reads TGTGCCAGCACCTCCGACACTAGCTCCTATAATTCACCCCTCCACTTT.

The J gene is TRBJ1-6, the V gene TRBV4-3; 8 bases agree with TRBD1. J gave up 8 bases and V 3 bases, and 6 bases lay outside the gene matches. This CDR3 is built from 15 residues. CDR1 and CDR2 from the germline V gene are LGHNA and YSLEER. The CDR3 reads CASSQRTGSDSPLHF. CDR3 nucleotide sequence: TGCGCCAGCAGCCAGAGGACAGGGAGCGATTCACCCCTCCACTTT.

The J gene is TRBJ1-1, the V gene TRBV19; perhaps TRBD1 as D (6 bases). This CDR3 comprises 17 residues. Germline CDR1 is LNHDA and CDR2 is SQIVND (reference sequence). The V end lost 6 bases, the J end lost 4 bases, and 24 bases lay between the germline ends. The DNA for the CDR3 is TGTGCCAGTAGCCATTCTCGAGGGGGGGCCCGGCGCACTGAAGCTTTCTTT. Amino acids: CASSHSRGGARRTEAFF.

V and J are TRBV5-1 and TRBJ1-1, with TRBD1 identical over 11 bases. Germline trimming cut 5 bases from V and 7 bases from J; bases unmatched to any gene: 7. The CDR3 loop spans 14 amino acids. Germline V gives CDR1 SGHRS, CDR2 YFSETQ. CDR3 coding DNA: TGCGCCAGCAGTTGGGGACAGGGGGGAGATGAAGCTTTCTTT. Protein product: CASSWGQGGDEAFF.

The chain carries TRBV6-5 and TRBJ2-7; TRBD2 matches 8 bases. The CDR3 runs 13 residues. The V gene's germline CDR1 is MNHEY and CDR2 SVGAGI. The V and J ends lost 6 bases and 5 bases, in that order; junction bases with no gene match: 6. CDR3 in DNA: TGTGCCAGCAGCCGGGAGGGGAACGACGAGCAGTACTTC. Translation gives CASSREGNDEQYF.

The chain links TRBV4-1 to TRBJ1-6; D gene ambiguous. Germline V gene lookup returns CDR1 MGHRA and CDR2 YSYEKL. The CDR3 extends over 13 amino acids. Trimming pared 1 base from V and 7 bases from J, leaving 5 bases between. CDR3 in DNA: TGCGCCAGCAGCCAAGCGGGGAATTCACCCCTCCACTTT. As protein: CASSQAGNSPLHF.

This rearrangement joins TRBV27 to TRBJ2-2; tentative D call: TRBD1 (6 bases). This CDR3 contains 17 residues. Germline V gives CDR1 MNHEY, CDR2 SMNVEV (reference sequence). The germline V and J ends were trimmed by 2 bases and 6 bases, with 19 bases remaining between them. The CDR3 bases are TGTGCCAGCAGTTTAAACCTCGAGGCAGGGGCCGCCGGGGAGCTGTTTTTT. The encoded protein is CASSLNLEAGAAGELFF.

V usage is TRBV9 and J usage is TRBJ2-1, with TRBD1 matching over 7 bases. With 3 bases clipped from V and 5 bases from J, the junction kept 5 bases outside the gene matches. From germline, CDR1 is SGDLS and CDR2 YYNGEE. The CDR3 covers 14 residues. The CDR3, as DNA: TGTGCCAGCAGCGCATTGACAGGGAACAATGAGCAGTTCTTC. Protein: CASSALTGNNEQFF.

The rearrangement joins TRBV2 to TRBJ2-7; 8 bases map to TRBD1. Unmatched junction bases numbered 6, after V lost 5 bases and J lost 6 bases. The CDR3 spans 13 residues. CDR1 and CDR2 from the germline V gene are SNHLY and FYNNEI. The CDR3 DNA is TGTGCCAGCAGTACCAGGACAGGGTCCGAGCAGTACTTC. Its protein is CASSTRTGSEQYF.

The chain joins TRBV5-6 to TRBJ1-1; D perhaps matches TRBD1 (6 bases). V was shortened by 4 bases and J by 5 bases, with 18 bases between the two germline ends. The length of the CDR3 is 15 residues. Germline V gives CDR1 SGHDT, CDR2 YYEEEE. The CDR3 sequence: CASSPVRGGRTEAFF. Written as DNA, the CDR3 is TGTGCCAGCAGCCCGGTGAGGGGGGGTCGGACTGAAGCTTTCTTT.

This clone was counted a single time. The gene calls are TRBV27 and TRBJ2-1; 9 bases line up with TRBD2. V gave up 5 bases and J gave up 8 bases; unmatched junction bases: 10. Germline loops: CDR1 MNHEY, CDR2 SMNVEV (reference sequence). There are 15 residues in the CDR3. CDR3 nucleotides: TGTGCCAGCAGTCCTCCAGGGACTAGCTTGTATGAGCAGTTCTTC. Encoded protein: CASSPPGTSLYEQFF.

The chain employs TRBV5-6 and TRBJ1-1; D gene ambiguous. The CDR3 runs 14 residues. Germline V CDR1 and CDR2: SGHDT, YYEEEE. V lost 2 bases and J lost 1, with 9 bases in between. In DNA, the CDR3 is TGTGCCAGCAGCTTTGGAGGCGGGAACACTGAAGCTTTCTTT. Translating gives CASSFGGGNTEAFF.

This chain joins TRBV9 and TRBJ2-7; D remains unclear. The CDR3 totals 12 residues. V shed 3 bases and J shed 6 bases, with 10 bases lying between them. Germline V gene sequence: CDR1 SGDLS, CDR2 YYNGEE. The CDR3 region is CASSGLGAEQYF. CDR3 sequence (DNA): TGTGCCAGCAGCGGGTTAGGAGCCGAGCAGTACTTC.